The clone carrying this T cell receptor beta chain was detected ten times or more. The data originate from a study of blood T cells in healthy people across ages. The V gene lost 3 bases and the J gene lost 4 bases, with 18 bases spanning the gap. Germline V CDR1 and CDR2: DFQATT, SNEGSKA (reference sequence). The CDR3 is 15 residues long. A second PCR of 7 to 11 cycles used a sample-barcoded 5' primer and a J-beta primer mix. TCRdb recomputed calls from the 5' RACE reads with MiXCR, one row per CDR3 protein. The data show about 1,400,000 distinct CDR3 sequences, roughly 40% seen once. Input material: blood. The sequence was obtained from a woman under 30 in good health. This chain uses TRBV20-1 with TRBJ1-1, with a possible D match to TRBD1 (5 bases). The CDR3 region is CSASGAMAVGTEAFF. DNA of the CDR3: TGCAGTGCTAGTGGGGCCATGGCTGTGGGCACTGAAGCTTTCTTT.